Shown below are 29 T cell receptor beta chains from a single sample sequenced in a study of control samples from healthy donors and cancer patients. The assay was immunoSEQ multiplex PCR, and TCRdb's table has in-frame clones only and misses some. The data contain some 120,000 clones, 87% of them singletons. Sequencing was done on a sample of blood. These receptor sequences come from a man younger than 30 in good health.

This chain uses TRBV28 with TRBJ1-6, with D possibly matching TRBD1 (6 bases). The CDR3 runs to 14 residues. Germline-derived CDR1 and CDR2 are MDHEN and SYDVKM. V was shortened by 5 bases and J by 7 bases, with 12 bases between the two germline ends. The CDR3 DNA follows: TGTGCCAGCAGTCTCGGACAGTCAAATTCACCCCTCCACTTT. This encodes CASSLGQSNSPLHF.

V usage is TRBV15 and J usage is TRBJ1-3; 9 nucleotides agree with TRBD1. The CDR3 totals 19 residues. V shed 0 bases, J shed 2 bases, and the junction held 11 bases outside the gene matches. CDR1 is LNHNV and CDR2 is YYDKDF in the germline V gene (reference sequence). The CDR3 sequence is CATSRDRPETGGAGNTIYF. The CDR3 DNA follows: TGTGCCACCAGCAGAGATCGCCCCGAGACAGGGGGTGCTGGAAACACCATATATTTT.

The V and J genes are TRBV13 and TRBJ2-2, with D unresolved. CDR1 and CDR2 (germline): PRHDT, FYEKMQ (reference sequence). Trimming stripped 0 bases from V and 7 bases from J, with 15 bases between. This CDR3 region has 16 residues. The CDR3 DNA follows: TGTGCCAGCAGCTTAGGCCTGGCATTAGGCCACGGGGAGCTGTTTTTT. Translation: CASSLGLALGHGELFF.

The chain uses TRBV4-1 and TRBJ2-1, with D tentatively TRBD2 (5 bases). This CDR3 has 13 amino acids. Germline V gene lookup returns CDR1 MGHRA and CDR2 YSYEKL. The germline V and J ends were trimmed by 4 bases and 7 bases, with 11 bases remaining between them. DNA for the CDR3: TGCGCCAGCAGCCCAGATACTAGAAATGAGCAGTTCTTC. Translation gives CASSPDTRNEQFF.

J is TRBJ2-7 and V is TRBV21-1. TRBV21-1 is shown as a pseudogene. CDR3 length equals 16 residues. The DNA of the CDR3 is TGTGCCAGCAGCAAAGGTCTTTGTGGCCAGCACTACGAGCAGTACTTC. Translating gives CASSKGLCGQHYEQYF.

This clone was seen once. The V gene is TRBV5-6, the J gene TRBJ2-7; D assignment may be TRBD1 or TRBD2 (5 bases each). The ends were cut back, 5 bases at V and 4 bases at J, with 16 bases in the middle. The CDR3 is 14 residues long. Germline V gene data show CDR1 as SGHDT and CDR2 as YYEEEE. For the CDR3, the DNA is TGTGCCAGCAGGACCGGGGCTGTCCTTTACGAGCAGTACTTC. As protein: CASRTGAVLYEQYF.

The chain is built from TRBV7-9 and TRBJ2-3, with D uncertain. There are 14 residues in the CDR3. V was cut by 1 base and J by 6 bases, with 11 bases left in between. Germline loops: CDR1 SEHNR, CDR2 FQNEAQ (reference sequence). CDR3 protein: CASSLGPARDTQYF. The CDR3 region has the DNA TGTGCCAGCAGCTTAGGTCCCGCCCGGGATACGCAGTATTTT.

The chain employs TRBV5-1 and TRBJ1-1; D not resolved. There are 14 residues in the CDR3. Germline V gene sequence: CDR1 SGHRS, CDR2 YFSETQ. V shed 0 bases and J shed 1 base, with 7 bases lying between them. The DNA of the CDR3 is TGCGCCAGCAGCTTGGCTTCAGGGAACACTGAAGCTTTCTTT. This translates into CASSLASGNTEAFF.

As DNA, the CDR3 is TGTGCCAGCAGTTCTCTTATAGCGGGAGCCTTCACAGATACGCAGTATTTT. This translates into CASSSLIAGAFTDTQYF. This sequence joins TRBV2 and TRBJ2-3, with 9 bases that match TRBD2. Germline CDR1 reads SNHLY; CDR2 reads FYNNEI. The CDR3 length is 17 residues. Unmatched junction bases numbered 11, after V lost 5 bases and J lost 2 bases.

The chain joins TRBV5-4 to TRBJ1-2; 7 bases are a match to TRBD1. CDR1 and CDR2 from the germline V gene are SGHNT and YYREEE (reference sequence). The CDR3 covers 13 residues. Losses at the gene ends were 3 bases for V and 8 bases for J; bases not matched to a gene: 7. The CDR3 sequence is CASSSSRGQGYTF. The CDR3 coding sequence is TGTGCCAGCAGCTCCTCTAGGGGGCAAGGCTACACCTTC.

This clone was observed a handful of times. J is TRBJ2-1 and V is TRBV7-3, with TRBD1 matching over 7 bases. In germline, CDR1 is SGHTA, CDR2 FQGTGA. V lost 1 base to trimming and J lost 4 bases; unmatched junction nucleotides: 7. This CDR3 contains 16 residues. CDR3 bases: TGTGCCAGCAGCTTAAGAGGGGACAGCGCTTACAATGAGCAGTTCTTC. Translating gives CASSLRGDSAYNEQFF.

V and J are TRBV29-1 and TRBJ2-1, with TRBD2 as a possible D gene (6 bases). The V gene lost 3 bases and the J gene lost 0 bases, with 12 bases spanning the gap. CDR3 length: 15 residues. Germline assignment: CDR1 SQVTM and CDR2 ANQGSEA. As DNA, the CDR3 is TGCAGCGTTGAGGGGGGACGGACCTCCTACAATGAGCAGTTCTTC. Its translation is CSVEGGRTSYNEQFF.

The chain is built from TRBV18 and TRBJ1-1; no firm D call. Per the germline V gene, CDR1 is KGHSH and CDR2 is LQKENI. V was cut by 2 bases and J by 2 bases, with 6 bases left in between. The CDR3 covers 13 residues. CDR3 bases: TGTGCCAGCTCACCAGGCGGTAACACTGAAGCTTTCTTT. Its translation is CASSPGGNTEAFF.

The CDR3 sequence: CASSMDRTMPNEKLFF. The CDR3 nucleotides are TGCGCCAGCAGCATGGACAGGACCATGCCTAATGAAAAACTGTTTTTT. The chain is built from TRBV5-1 and TRBJ1-4, with 7 bases lining up with TRBD1. From germline, CDR1 is SGHRS and CDR2 YFSETQ. V shed 4 bases and J 3 bases; nucleotides not matched to a gene: 9. CDR3 size: 16 residues.

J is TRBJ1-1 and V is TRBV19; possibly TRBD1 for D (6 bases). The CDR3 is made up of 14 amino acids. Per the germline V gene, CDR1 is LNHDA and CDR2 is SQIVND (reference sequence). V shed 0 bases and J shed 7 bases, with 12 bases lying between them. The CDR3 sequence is CASSIDPGGFEAFF. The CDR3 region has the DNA TGTGCCAGTAGTATAGATCCCGGGGGCTTTGAAGCTTTCTTT.

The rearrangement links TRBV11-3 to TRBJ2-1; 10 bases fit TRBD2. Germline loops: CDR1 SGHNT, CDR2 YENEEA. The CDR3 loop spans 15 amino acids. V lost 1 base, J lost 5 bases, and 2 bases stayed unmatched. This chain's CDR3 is CASSLVGTSDNEQFF. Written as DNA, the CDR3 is TGTGCCAGCAGCTTAGTTGGGACTAGCGACAATGAGCAGTTCTTC.

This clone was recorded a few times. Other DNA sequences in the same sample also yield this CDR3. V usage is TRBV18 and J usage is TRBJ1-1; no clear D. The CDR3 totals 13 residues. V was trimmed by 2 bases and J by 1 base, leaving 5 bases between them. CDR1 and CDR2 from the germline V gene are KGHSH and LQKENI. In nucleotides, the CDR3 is TGTGCCAGCTCACCAGCGGGGAACACTGAAGCTTTCTTT. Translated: CASSPAGNTEAFF.

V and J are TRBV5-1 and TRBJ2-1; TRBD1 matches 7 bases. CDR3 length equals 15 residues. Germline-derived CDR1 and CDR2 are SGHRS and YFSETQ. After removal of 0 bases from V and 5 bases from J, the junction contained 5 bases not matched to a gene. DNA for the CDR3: TGCGCCAGCAGCTTGGAGGGACAGTATAACAATGAGCAGTTCTTC. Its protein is CASSLEGQYNNEQFF.

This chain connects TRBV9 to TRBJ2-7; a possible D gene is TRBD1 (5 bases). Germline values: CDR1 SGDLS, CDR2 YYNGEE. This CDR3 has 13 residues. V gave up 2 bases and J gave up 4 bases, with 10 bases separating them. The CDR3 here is CASSVSGSYEQYF. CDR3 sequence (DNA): TGTGCCAGCAGCGTTTCAGGGTCATACGAGCAGTACTTC.

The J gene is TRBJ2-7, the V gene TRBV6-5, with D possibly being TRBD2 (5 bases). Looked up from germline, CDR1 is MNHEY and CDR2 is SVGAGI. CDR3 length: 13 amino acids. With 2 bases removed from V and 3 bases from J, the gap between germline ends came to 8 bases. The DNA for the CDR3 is TGTGCCAGCAGTTACCCGAGCGGCTACGAGCAGTACTTC. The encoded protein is CASSYPSGYEQYF.

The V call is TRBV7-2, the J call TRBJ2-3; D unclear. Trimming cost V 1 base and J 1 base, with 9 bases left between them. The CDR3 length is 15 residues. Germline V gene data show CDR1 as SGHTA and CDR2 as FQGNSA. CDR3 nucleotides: TGTGCCAGCAGCTTAGGGACGGGCCGCACAGATACGCAGTATTTT. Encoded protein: CASSLGTGRTDTQYF.

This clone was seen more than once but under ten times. The CDR3 region is CASSPPWTSATYEQYF. The CDR3 nucleotides read TGTGCCAGCAGCCCGCCCTGGACTAGCGCCACCTACGAGCAGTACTTC. The chain links TRBV7-2 to TRBJ2-7, with 9 nucleotides matching TRBD2. Looked up from germline, CDR1 is SGHTA and CDR2 is FQGNSA. J was trimmed by 2 bases and V by 5 bases; bases with no gene match: 10. CDR3 length: 16 residues. The complete variable domain, with remaining parts taken from reference TRBV7-2 and TRBJ2-7, reads GAGVSQSPSNKVTEKGKDVELRCDPISGHTALYWYRQSLGQGLEFLIYFQGNSAPDKSGLPSDRFSAERTGGSVSTLTIQRTQQEDSAVYLCASSPPWTSATYEQYFGPGTRLTVT.

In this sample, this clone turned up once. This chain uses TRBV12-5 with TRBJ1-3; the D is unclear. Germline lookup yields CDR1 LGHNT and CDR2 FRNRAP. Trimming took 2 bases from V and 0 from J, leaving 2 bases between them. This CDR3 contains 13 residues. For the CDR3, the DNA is TGTGCTAGTGGTTTGAGCTCTGGAAACACCATATATTTT. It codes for CASGLSSGNTIYF.

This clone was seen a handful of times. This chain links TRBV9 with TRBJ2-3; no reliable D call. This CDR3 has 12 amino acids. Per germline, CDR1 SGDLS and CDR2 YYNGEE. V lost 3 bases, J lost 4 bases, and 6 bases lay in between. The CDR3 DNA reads TGTGCCAGCAGCGCCGTTTCAGATACGCAGTATTTT. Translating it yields CASSAVSDTQYF.

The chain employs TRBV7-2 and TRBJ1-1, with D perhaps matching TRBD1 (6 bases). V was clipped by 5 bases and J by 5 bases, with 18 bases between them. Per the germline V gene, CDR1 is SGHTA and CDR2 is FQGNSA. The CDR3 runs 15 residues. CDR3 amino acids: CASSPVGGRGTEAFF. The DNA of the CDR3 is TGTGCCAGCAGCCCGGTGGGGGGGCGAGGGACTGAAGCTTTCTTT.

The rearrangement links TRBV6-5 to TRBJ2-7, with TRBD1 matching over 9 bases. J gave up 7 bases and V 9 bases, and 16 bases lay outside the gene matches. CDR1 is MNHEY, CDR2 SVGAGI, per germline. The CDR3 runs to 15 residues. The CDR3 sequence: CASITTGTGYLEQYF. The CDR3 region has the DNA TGTGCCAGTATTACAACCGGGACAGGGTATTTAGAGCAGTACTTC.

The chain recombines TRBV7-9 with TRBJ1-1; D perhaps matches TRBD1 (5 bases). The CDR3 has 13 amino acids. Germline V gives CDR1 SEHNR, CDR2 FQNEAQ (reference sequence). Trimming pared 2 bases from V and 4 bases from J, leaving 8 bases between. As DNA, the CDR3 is TGTGCCAGCAGCTTACTAGGGACCACTGAAGCTTTCTTT. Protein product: CASSLLGTTEAFF.

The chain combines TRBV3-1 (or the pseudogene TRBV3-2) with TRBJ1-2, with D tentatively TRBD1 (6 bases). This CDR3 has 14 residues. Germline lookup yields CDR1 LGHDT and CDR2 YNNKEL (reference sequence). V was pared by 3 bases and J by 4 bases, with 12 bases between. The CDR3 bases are TGTGCCAGCAGCCAGGAGACAGGCATCTATGGCTACACCTTC. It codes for CASSQETGIYGYTF.

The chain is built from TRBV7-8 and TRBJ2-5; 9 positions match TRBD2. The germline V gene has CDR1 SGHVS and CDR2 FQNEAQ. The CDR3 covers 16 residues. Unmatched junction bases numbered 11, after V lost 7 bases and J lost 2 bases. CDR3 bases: TGTGCCAGCACTCAATATAGCGGGAGCCAACAAGAGACCCAGTACTTC. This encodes CASTQYSGSQQETQYF.